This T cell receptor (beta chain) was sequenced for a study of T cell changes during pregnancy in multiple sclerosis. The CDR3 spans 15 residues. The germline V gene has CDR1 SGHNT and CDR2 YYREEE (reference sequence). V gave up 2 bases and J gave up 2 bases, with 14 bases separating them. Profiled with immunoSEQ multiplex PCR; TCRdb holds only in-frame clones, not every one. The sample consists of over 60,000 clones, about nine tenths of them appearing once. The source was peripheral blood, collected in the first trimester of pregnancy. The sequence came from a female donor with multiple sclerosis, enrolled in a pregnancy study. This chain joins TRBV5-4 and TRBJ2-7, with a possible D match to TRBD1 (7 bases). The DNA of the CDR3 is TGTGCCAGCAGCTTCGGAGGGGACAGAACCTACGAGCAGTACTTC. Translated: CASSFGGDRTYEQYF.